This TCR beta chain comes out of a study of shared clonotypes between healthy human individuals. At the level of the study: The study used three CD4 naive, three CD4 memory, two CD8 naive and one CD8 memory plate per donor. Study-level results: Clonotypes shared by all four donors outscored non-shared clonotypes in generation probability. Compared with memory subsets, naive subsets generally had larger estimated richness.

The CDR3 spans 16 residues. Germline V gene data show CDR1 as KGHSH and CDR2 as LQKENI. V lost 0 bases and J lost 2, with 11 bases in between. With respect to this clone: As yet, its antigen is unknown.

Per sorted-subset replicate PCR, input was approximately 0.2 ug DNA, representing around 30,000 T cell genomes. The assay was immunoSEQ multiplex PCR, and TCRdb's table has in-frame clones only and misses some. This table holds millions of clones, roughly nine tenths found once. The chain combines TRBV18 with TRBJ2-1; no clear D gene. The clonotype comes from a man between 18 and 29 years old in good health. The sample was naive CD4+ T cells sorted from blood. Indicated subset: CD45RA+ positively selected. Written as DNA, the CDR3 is TGTGCCAGCTCACCACCGCAGCGTTTAACCTACAATGAGCAGTTCTTC. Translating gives CASSPPQRLTYNEQFF.